Listed below are T cell receptor beta chains from one sample, sequenced in a study of T cell responses to AZD1222 COVID-19 vaccine. TCRdb's copy holds only in-frame clones and misses some; the assay was immunoSEQ multiplex PCR. Among more than 85,000 clones listed, about 91% were seen once. The sequencing here drew on peripheral blood, taken 28 days after the second AZD1222 dose. The receptors originated from an adult who received the AZD1222 COVID-19 vaccine. Both conserved end residues are part of each CDR3. Each record gives: clone size, J gene, D gene, V gene, CDR3 protein, CDR3 DNA. A D gene is named only where the DNA matches it firmly. Expanded clones are given a class, and other clones once, few, many or no size at all.

>-|TRBJ2-2|-|TRBV5-8
CASARATLNTGELFF
TGTGCCAGCGCCAGAGCCACGTTGAACACCGGGGAGCTGTTTTTT
>-|TRBJ2-7|TRBD1|TRBV18
CASSQGQAGSYEQYF
TGTGCCAGCTCACAGGGACAGGCGGGCTCCTACGAGCAGTACTTC
>-|TRBJ2-1|-|TRBV11-3
CASSVLSGEQFF
TGTGCCAGCAGCGTTCTGAGCGGTGAGCAGTTCTTC
>-|TRBJ2-3|-|TRBV3-1/TRBV3-2
CASSPLANGGDTQYF
TGTGCCAGCAGCCCCCTAGCGAACGGGGGAGATACGCAGTATTTT
>-|TRBJ1-1|-|TRBV6-5
CASRIDGVNTEAFF
TGTGCCAGCAGGATCGACGGGGTTAACACTGAAGCTTTCTTT
>-|TRBJ2-5|TRBD1|TRBV10-3
CAISEAGGFQETQYF
TGTGCCATCAGTGAGGCAGGGGGCTTCCAAGAGACCCAGTACTTC
>-|TRBJ2-6|-|TRBV19
CAVGDTRSHSGANVLTF
TGTGCTGTAGGAGACACTAGGTCCCACTCTGGGGCCAACGTCCTGACTTTC
>-|TRBJ2-1|-|TRBV9
CASSYLAGEQFF
TGTGCCAGCAGCTACCTAGCCGGTGAGCAGTTCTTC
>-|TRBJ2-3|-|TRBV6-5
CATRGTDTQYF
TGTGCCACCCGAGGCACAGATACGCAGTATTTT
>few|TRBJ1-1|-|TRBV11-2
CASSPSYGVNTEAFF
TGTGCCAGCAGCCCCAGTTATGGAGTGAACACTGAAGCTTTCTTT
>-|TRBJ2-7|TRBD1|TRBV6-5
CAIARGTGSYEQYF
TGTGCCATCGCGAGAGGGACAGGGTCTTACGAGCAGTACTTC
>-|TRBJ1-3|-|TRBV5-4
CASSTRDIGNTIYF
TGTGCCAGCAGCACCCGGGACATCGGAAACACCATATATTTT
>-|TRBJ2-7|-|TRBV28
CASSLDSSYEQYF
TGTGCCAGCAGTTTAGACAGCTCCTACGAGCAGTACTTC